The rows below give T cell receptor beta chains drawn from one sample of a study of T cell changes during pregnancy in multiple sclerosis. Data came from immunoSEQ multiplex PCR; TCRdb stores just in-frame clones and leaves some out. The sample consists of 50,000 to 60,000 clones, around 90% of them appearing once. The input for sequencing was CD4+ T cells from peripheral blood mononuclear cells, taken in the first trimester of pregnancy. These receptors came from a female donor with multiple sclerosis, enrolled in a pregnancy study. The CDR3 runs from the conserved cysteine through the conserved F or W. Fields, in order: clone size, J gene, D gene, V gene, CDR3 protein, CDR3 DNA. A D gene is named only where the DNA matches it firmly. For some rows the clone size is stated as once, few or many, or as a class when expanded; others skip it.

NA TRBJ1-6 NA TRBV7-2 CASSSRTPSRGNSPLHF TGTGCCAGCAGCTCGAGGACACCTTCCCGCGGTAATTCACCCCTCCACTTT
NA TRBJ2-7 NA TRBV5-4 CASSLDGGSYEQYF TGTGCCAGCAGCTTAGACGGGGGCTCCTACGAGCAGTACTTC
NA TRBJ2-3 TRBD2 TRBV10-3 CAISESASGGATDTQYF TGTGCCATCAGTGAGTCGGCTAGCGGGGGCGCAACAGATACGCAGTATTTT
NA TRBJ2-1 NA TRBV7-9 CASSLGGSYGEQFF TGTGCCAGCAGCTTAGGCGGGTCTTACGGTGAGCAGTTCTTC
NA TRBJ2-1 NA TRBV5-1 CASSLGTNNEQFF TGCGCCAGCAGCTTGGGGACAAACAATGAGCAGTTCTTC
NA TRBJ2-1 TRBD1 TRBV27 CASTTGEPYNEQFF TGTGCCAGCACAACAGGGGAACCTTACAATGAGCAGTTCTTC
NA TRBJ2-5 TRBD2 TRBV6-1 CASRYTSVEETQYF TGTGCCAGCAGGTATACTAGCGTCGAAGAGACCCAGTACTTC
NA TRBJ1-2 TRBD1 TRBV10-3 CAISRDSTNYGYTF TGTGCCATCAGCAGGGACAGCACAAACTATGGCTACACCTTC
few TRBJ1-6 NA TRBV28 CASSLRRGGWAPLHF TGTGCCAGCAGTTTACGACGGGGGGGTTGGGCACCCCTCCACTTT
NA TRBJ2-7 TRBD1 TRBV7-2 CASSFRQGTGPYEQYF TGTGCCAGCAGCTTTAGACAGGGGACAGGTCCCTACGAGCAGTACTTC
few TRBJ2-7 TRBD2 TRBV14 CASSQDLGGTIGEQYF TGTGCCAGCAGCCAAGATCTGGGGGGGACGATAGGCGAGCAGTACTTC
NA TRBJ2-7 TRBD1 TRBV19 CAGVDRGDEQYF TGTGCCGGAGTAGACAGGGGGGACGAGCAGTACTTC
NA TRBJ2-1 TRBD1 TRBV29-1 CSVRGLAYNEQFF TGCAGCGTTAGGGGGCTAGCCTACAATGAGCAGTTCTTC
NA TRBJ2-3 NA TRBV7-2 CASSSPGGFTDTQYF TGTGCCAGCAGCTCCCCCGGGGGTTTCACAGATACGCAGTATTTT
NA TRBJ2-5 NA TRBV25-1 CASSESKLSVKETQYF TGTGCCAGCAGTGAATCCAAGTTGTCGGTGAAAGAGACCCAGTACTTC
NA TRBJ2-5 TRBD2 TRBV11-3 CASTVAGGLQETQYF TGTGCCAGCACCGTAGCGGGGGGGCTTCAAGAGACCCAGTACTTC
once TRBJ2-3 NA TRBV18 CASSTSTDTQYF TGTGCCAGCTCAACTAGCACAGATACGCAGTATTTT
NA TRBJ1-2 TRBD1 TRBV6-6 CASNSRDRPRGYTF TGTGCCAGCAATTCACGGGACAGGCCCCGTGGCTACACCTTC
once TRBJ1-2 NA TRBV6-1 CASSEAPGNYGYTF TGTGCCAGCAGTGAAGCGCCTGGCAACTATGGCTACACCTTC
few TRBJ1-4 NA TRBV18 CASSPTGYGEKLFF TGTGCCAGCTCACCAACGGGGTATGGAGAAAAACTGTTTTTT
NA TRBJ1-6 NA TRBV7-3 CASSSQPLSPLHF TGTGCCAGCAGCTCCCAACCACTTTCACCCCTCCACTTT
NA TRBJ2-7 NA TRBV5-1 CASSFGAASSYEQYF TGCGCCAGCAGCTTTGGGGCGGCCAGCTCCTACGAGCAGTACTTC
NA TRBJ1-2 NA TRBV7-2 CASSLGKGVHGYTF TGTGCCAGCAGCTTAGGAAAGGGGGTTCATGGCTACACCTTC
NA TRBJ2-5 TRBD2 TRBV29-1 CSVLAGGETQYF TGCAGCGTTCTAGCGGGGGGGGAGACCCAGTACTTC
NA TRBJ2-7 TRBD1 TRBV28 CASSLDVQQGNEQYF TGTGCCAGCAGTTTAGATGTCCAACAGGGGAACGAGCAGTACTTC
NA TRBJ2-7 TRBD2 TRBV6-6 CASSYILAGEQYF TGTGCCAGCAGTTATATACTAGCGGGCGAGCAGTACTTC
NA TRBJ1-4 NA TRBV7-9 CASSLGGGAANEKLFF TGTGCCAGCAGCTTAGGCGGGGGGGCCGCTAATGAAAAACTGTTTTTT
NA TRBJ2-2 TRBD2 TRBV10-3 CAISSGLAGEDTGELFF TGTGCCATCAGTTCGGGACTAGCGGGAGAGGACACCGGGGAGCTGTTTTTT
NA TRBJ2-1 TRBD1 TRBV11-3 CASSSGTGGSNEQFF TGTGCCAGCAGCTCTGGGACAGGGGGTTCCAATGAGCAGTTCTTC
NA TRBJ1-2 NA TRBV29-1 CSVGHLLNYGYTF TGCAGCGTCGGACATCTACTAAACTATGGCTACACCTTC
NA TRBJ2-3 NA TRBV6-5 CASSYKHQREYF TGTGCCAGCAGTTACAAACACCAGCGAGAGTATTTT
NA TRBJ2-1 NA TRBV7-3 CASSLRPLEEQNEQFF TGTGCCAGCAGCTTAAGGCCACTAGAAGAACAAAATGAGCAGTTCTTC
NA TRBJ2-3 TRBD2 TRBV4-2 CASSQSFGRTDTQYF TGTGCCAGCAGCCAAAGTTTCGGGAGGACAGATACGCAGTATTTT
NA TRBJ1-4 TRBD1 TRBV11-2 CASSTGQGAEKLFF TGTGCCAGCAGCACCGGACAGGGAGCTGAAAAACTGTTTTTT
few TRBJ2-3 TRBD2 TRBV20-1 CSGGAGDTQYF TGTAGCGGGGGGGCCGGAGATACGCAGTATTTT
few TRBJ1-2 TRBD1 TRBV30 CAWSRRTGGTYGYTF TGTGCCTGGAGCCGAAGGACAGGGGGCACCTATGGCTACACCTTC
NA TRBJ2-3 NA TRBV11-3 CASSGGTDTQYF TGTGCCAGCAGCGGAGGCACAGATACGCAGTATTTT
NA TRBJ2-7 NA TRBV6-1 CASSAAARNRVQEQYF TGTGCCAGCAGTGCCGCAGCGAGAAACAGGGTACAAGAGCAGTACTTC
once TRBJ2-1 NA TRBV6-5 CASSYLRRGPYNEQFF TGTGCCAGCAGTTATTTAAGGCGGGGGCCTTACAATGAGCAGTTCTTC
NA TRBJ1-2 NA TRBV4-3 CASSQDGAGYGYTF TGCGCCAGCAGCCAAGATGGGGCAGGCTATGGCTACACCTTC
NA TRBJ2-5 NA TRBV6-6 CASSYSGAPGEETQYF TGTGCCAGCAGTTACTCGGGCGCGCCGGGAGAAGAGACCCAGTACTTC
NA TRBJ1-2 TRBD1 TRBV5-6 CASSWTGGNYGYTF TGTGCCAGCAGCTGGACAGGGGGGAACTATGGCTACACCTTC
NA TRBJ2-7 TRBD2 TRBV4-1 CASSQYRAGAYEQYF TGCGCCAGCAGCCAATACCGAGCGGGGGCCTACGAGCAGTACTTC
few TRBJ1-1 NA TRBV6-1 CASSERQRNTEAFF TGTGCCAGCAGTGAAAGACAGAGGAACACTGAAGCTTTCTTT
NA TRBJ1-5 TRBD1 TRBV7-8 CASSNSDRPVAQHF TGTGCCAGCAGCAACTCGGACAGGCCAGTGGCCCAGCATTTT
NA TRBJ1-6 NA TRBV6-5 CASSYSLPREGSPLHF TGTGCCAGCAGTTACTCGTTACCCAGGGAGGGTTCACCCCTCCACTTT
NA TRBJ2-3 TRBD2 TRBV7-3 CASSLLAGGGTDTQYF TGTGCCAGCAGCTTACTAGCGGGAGGTGGCACAGATACGCAGTATTTT
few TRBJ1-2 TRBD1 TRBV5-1 CASKQGEYGYTF TGCGCCAGCAAACAGGGGGAGTATGGCTACACCTTC
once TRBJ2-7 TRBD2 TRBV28 CASSLEASGSHEQYF TGTGCCAGCAGTTTAGAGGCTAGCGGGTCCCACGAGCAGTACTTC
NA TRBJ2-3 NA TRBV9 CASSAPPGDTQYF TGTGCCAGCAGCGCCCCCCCCGGGGATACGCAGTATTTT
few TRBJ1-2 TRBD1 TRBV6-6 CASSYKGAEPNYGYTF TGTGCCAGCAGTTACAAGGGGGCGGAACCTAACTATGGCTACACCTTC
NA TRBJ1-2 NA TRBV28 CASSYAGLYGYTF TGTGCCAGCAGTTATGCAGGCCTATATGGCTACACCTTC
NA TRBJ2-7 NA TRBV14 CASSQAHTFSGVTYEQYF TGTGCCAGCAGCCAAGCCCACACGTTTTCAGGGGTCACCTACGAGCAGTACTTC